This section outlines one T cell receptor (beta chain) sequence together with its context. Its antigen is unidentified. This entry is derived from a study of regulatory T cells in long-lasting Graves disease. Findings and caveats of the study: Compared with new cases, persistent Graves' patients showed reduced TCR diversity.

Arm-PCR of CDR3 regions with iRepertoire HTBI primers generated TCR beta libraries. Original processing methods: Identification of gene segments yielded approximately 62 TRBV and about 14 TRBJ across samples. TCRdb reprocessed the multiplex PCR reads via MiXCR and lists one record per CDR3 protein. The V and J calls and clone size are TCRdb's, not the authors'. This table holds approximately 300,000 distinct CDR3 sequences, more than 15% found once. Time point described: newly diagnosed GD, antithyroid drugs for less than 3 months. Extracted RNA from PBMCs served as the source of the TCR library. The peripheral blood volume drawn was 8.5 to 9 milliliters, and it was collected into EDTA tubes. The clonotype was recovered from a female donor with Graves disease. Here the sequenced sample was peripheral blood mononuclear cells (PBMCs), taken at new diagnosis, from a patient treated with antithyroid drugs.

CDR3 loop: CASSFRQGPANVLTF. The DNA of the CDR3 is TGTGCCAGCAGTTTCCGACAGGGCCCGGCCAACGTCCTGACTTTC. The genes are TRBV27 and TRBJ2-6, with TRBD1 matching over 7 bases. After removal of 3 bases from V and 6 bases from J, the junction contained 5 bases not matched to a gene. Germline V lookup: CDR1 MNHEY, CDR2 SMNVEV (reference sequence). The CDR3 consists of 15 residues.